This TCR beta chain was recovered during a study of blood T cell repertoires in COVID-19. J was trimmed by 1 base and V by 2 bases; bases with no gene match: 2. CDR3 size: 16 residues. Germline CDR1 is MNHEY and CDR2 is SVGAGI. Libraries were prepared by immunoSEQ multiplex PCR; TCRdb keeps only in-frame clonotypes and omits some of them. Of some 350,000 clones in the sample, around 91% are singletons; the top ten hold around 1%. The clonotype originates from a man between 18 and 35 years old who had recovered from COVID-19. Sequenced: PBMCs or T cells enriched from blood (not recorded which). This sequence joins TRBV6-5 and TRBJ2-2, with TRBD1 identical over 9 bases. Written as DNA, the CDR3 is TGTGCCAGCAGTTACGGGGGACAGGGGAACACCGGGGAGCTGTTTTTT. Its protein is CASSYGGQGNTGELFF.